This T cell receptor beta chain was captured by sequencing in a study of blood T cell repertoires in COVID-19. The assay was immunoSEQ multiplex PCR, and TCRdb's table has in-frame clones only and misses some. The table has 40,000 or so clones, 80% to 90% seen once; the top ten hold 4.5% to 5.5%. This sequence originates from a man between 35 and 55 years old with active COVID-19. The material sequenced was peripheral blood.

In nucleotides, the CDR3 is TGCGCCAGCAGTGAGTTTAGCGCCTACAATGAGCAGTTCTTC. Encoded protein: CASSEFSAYNEQFF. The chain employs TRBV10-1 and TRBJ2-1; the D gene is possibly TRBD2 (5 bases). Germline CDR1 and CDR2: WNHNN and SYGVQD (reference sequence). The CDR3 totals 14 residues. V was trimmed by 1 base and J by 2 bases, leaving 6 bases between them.